This T cell receptor (beta chain) stems from a study of T cells in Graves' hyperthyroidism and ophthalmopathy. TCR beta CDR3 regions were amplified from RNA. HTBI primers were employed in a first-round RT-PCR of the TCR CDR3. TCRdb re-derived calls from the multiplex PCR reads in MiXCR, one entry per CDR3 protein. Of almost 350,000 distinct CDR3 sequences listed, roughly 20% are singletons. General observations from the study: Most clonotypes expanded in the thyroid (above 0.001) were also present in blood.

This clonotype has a handful of counts. The antigen remains undetermined. Germline lookup yields CDR1 MDHEN and CDR2 SYDVKM. The V end lost 7 bases, the J end lost 5 bases, and 14 bases lay between the germline ends. The CDR3 is made up of 13 amino acids. Patients were excluded because of uncontrolled infection, other autoimmune disease, pregnancy or lactation. The authors obtained PBMCs from around 10 ml of fresh peripheral blood. The sequenced sample was blood. The sequence came from a woman aged 35 to 49 with Graves' ophthalmopathy. The V call is TRBV28, the J call TRBJ2-5, with D unresolved. The CDR3 nucleotides read TGTGCCAGCACCACATTGTCGCGGGAGACCCAGTACTTC. Translated: CASTTLSRETQYF.